This T cell receptor (beta chain) was sequenced in a study of blood T cell repertoires in COVID-19. Whole-study context: Italy, Spain and the United States were the sources of the convalescent and acute COVID-19 samples.

Profiled with immunoSEQ multiplex PCR; TCRdb holds only in-frame clones, not every one. The sample includes 140,000 or so clones, about 79% of them seen just once. The receptor comes from a man in his sixties with active or convalescent COVID-19. Sequencing input: peripheral blood.

The CDR3 region has the DNA TGTGCCACCAGTGACCAGGGACTAGCGGGAGATCAGGGTGAGCAGTTCTTC. It specifies CATSDQGLAGDQGEQFF. The chain links TRBV24-1 to TRBJ2-1; 14 bases are shared with TRBD2. CDR1 and CDR2 (germline): KGHDR, SFDVKD. V was clipped by 4 bases and J by 9 bases; unmatched bases: 10. The CDR3 has 17 residues.